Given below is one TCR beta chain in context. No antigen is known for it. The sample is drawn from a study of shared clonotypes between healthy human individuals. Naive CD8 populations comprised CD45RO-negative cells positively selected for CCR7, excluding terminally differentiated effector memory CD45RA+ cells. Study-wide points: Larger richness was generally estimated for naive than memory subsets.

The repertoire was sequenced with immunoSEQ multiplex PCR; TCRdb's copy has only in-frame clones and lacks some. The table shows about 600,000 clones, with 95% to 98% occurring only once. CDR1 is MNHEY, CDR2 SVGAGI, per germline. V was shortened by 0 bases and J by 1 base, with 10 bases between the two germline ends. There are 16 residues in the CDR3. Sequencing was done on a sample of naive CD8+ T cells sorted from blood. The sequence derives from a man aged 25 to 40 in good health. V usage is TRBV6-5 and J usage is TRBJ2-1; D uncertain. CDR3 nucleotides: TGTGCCAGCAGTTACTCGAAGTGGATGTCCTACAATGAGCAGTTCTTC. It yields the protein CASSYSKWMSYNEQFF.